The 22 T cell receptor beta chains reported below all come from one sample, sequenced in a study of a mutant IDH1 vaccine in newly diagnosed glioma. These receptors have no identified antigens. Time point of the sample: week 35, safety follow-up. The vaccine gave 300 ug of a 20-mer mutant IDH1 peptide subcutaneously per dose. Profiled with immunoSEQ multiplex PCR; TCRdb holds only in-frame clones, not every one. The data contain more than 40,000 clones, 88% of them singletons. The sequencing used PBMCs, collected from a glioma patient whose treatment included an IDH1 peptide vaccine. These receptors originate from a woman in her forties with glioma.

This chain uses TRBV7-9 with TRBJ2-5, with D possibly matching TRBD2 (5 bases). CDR3 length: 14 residues. Trimming left V 10 bases short and J 5 bases short, with 20 bases between. Germline V gives CDR1 SEHNR, CDR2 FQNEAQ (reference sequence). CDR3 loop: CATVRAPGRETQYF. The CDR3 bases are TGTGCCACGGTGAGGGCCCCCGGTCGGGAGACCCAGTACTTC.

This clone was detected only once. The J gene is TRBJ1-2, the V gene TRBV29-1; TRBD1 matches at 8 bases. The length of the CDR3 is 14 residues. CDR1 is SQVTM and CDR2 is ANQGSEA in the germline V gene. V was pared by 6 bases and J by 0 bases, with 6 bases of the junction left unmatched. CDR3 nucleotides: TGCAGCGTCATAGGGACAGGATCTAACTATGGCTACACCTTC. This codes for CSVIGTGSNYGYTF.

The chain uses TRBV5-8 and TRBJ2-2; TRBD1 is a possible D gene (6 bases). Germline V gene sequence: CDR1 SGHTS, CDR2 YDEGEE. Trimming removed 5 bases from V and 4 bases from J, with 15 bases in between. The CDR3 has 15 residues. The CDR3 sequence is CASRSTGTLTGELFF. CDR3 coding DNA: TGTGCCAGCAGATCCACCGGGACACTCACCGGGGAGCTGTTTTTT.

The chain has TRBV7-8 and TRBJ2-7; tentative D call: TRBD1 (7 bases). V dropped 4 bases and J dropped 2 bases, with 15 bases sitting between them. There are 15 residues in the CDR3. The germline CDR1 and CDR2 sequences are SGHVS and FQNEAQ. The CDR3 DNA sequence: TGTGCCAGCAGCTGGGGGGACAGCCCGACCTACGAGCAGTACTTC. Its protein product is CASSWGDSPTYEQYF.

CDR3 loop: CASSLQGTTEAFF. CDR3 DNA: TGTGCCAGCAGCTTACAGGGTACCACTGAAGCTTTCTTT. The rearrangement joins TRBV11-3 to TRBJ1-1, with D possibly TRBD1 on 5 matching bases. Deletions cut 2 bases from V and 4 bases from J, with 8 bases between. The CDR3 loop spans 13 amino acids. Germline V gene lookup returns CDR1 SGHNT and CDR2 YENEEA.

This chain uses TRBV20-1 with TRBJ1-1, with no clear D. The CDR3 consists of 10 residues. The germline V gene encodes CDR1 DFQATT and CDR2 SNEGSKA (reference sequence). Trimming cost V 4 bases and J 11 bases, with 11 bases left between them. The CDR3: CSATGTRAFF. The CDR3 DNA reads as TGCAGTGCTACAGGAACACGGGCTTTCTTT.

The rearrangement joins TRBV19 to TRBJ1-5; possibly TRBD1 for D (5 bases). The CDR3 is made up of 13 amino acids. V lost 6 bases to trimming and J lost 4 bases, with 10 bases between them. Looked up from germline, CDR1 is LNHDA and CDR2 is SQIVND (reference sequence). The CDR3 protein is CASSPQANQPQHF. DNA of the CDR3: TGTGCCAGTAGCCCACAGGCAAATCAGCCCCAGCATTTT.

J is TRBJ2-2 and V is TRBV11-2; 7 bases align to TRBD1. Germline V gives CDR1 SGHAT, CDR2 FQNNGV. The CDR3 sequence is 14 residues long. V lost 2 bases to trimming and J lost 5 bases; unmatched junction nucleotides: 2. CDR3 bases: TGTGCCAGCAGCTTACAGGGGGATACCGGGGAGCTGTTTTTT. Translated, it gives CASSLQGDTGELFF.

This sequence joins TRBV11-2 and TRBJ1-2, with 7 nucleotides matching TRBD1. The germline V gene encodes CDR1 SGHAT and CDR2 FQNNGV. The CDR3 length is 13 residues. V lost 7 bases and J lost 5; bases outside the gene matches: 7. CDR3 amino acids: CASTPTGRYGYTF. The CDR3 DNA sequence: TGTGCCAGCACCCCGACAGGGAGGTATGGCTACACCTTC.

The rearrangement joins TRBV4-1 to TRBJ1-2; D may be TRBD1 (5 bases). From germline, CDR1 is MGHRA and CDR2 YSYEKL. Trimming left V 0 bases short and J 4 bases short, with 9 bases between. The CDR3 has 14 residues. The CDR3 region is CASSQDGGSYGYTF. The CDR3 nucleotides are TGCGCCAGCAGCCAAGACGGGGGGAGCTATGGCTACACCTTC.

This chain connects TRBV6-6 to TRBJ1-6; tentatively, D is TRBD1 (5 bases). The CDR3 covers 16 residues. The germline gives CDR1 MNHNY, CDR2 SVGAGI (reference sequence). With 2 bases removed from V and 3 bases from J, the gap between germline ends came to 11 bases. The DNA for the CDR3 is TGTGCCAGCAGTTACGCCAGGGACTACTATAATTCACCCCTCCACTTT. Protein product: CASSYARDYYNSPLHF.

This sequence joins TRBV7-2 and TRBJ2-5, with TRBD1 matching 9 bases. The CDR3 is made up of 15 amino acids. Germline assignment: CDR1 SGHTA and CDR2 FQGNSA. V lost 5 bases and J lost 4; bases outside the gene matches: 8. In DNA, the CDR3 is TGTGCCAGCAGCCCACGGACAGGGGAGGGAGAGACCCAGTACTTC. Encoded protein: CASSPRTGEGETQYF.

The V and J genes are TRBV7-2 and TRBJ2-5, with 9 bases fitting TRBD1. J lost 5 bases, V lost 1 base, and 8 bases had no gene match. CDR3 length: 16 residues. The germline V gene encodes CDR1 SGHTA and CDR2 FQGNSA. The chain's CDR3 is CASSLGPGQGYETQYF. The CDR3 nucleotides are TGTGCCAGCAGCTTAGGCCCGGGACAGGGATACGAGACCCAGTACTTC. Complete variable domain (other parts from reference TRBV7-2 and TRBJ2-5): GAGVSQSPSNKVTEKGKDVELRCDPISGHTALYWYRQSLGQGLEFLIYFQGNSAPDKSGLPSDRFSAERTGGSVSTLTIQRTQQEDSAVYLCASSLGPGQGYETQYFGPGTRLLVL.

This clone was found a few times. The chain has TRBV7-3 and TRBJ2-2; weak D call: TRBD2 (5 bases). CDR1 is SGHTA, CDR2 FQGTGA, per germline. The CDR3 totals 14 residues. Trimming stripped 0 bases from V and 7 bases from J, with 9 bases between. CDR3 DNA sequence: TGTGCCAGCAGCTTAACGGAGGAGAACGGGGAGCTGTTTTTT. Translating gives CASSLTEENGELFF. The entire variable domain, with the rest obtained from reference TRBV7-3 and TRBJ2-2, is as follows: GAGVSQTPSNKVTEKGKYVELRCDPISGHTALYWYRQSLGQGPEFLIYFQGTGAADDSGLPNDRFFAVRPEGSVSTLKIQRTERGDSAVYLCASSLTEENGELFFGEGSRLTVL.

V usage is TRBV5-1 and J usage is TRBJ1-5; D might be TRBD1 (5 bases). The germline V gene has CDR1 SGHRS and CDR2 YFSETQ. The CDR3 sequence is 15 residues long. V lost 0 bases, J lost 4 bases, and 11 bases lay in between. Written as DNA, the CDR3 is TGCGCCAGCAGCTTGGGGGCAGGGCAGAATCAGCCCCAGCATTTT. It is translated as CASSLGAGQNQPQHF.

V is TRBV5-1 and J is TRBJ1-2; D may be TRBD1 (6 bases). The CDR3 covers 15 residues. Germline values: CDR1 SGHRS, CDR2 YFSETQ. V lost 4 bases, J lost 1 base, and 14 bases lay in between. The CDR3 region has the DNA TGCGCCAGCAGCCGACAGGCCGATAATAACTATGGCTACACCTTC. The encoded protein is CASSRQADNNYGYTF.

The chain couples TRBV5-1 to TRBJ1-2, with 12 bases identical to TRBD1. The CDR3 covers 17 residues. Trimming at V came to 3 bases and at J to 4 bases, leaving 10 bases not matched to a gene. Per the germline V gene, CDR1 is SGHRS and CDR2 is YFSETQ. The CDR3: CASSYNSGQGASYGYTF. The CDR3 coding sequence is TGCGCCAGCAGCTACAACTCGGGACAGGGGGCATCCTATGGCTACACCTTC.

The rearrangement joins TRBV10-3 to TRBJ2-1; no firm D call. The CDR3 is made up of 14 amino acids. In germline, CDR1 is ENHRY, CDR2 SYGVKD. Trimming took off 8 bases at V and 5 bases at J, with 16 bases between the two ends. This CDR3 reads CAIRFGLDDNEQFF. In DNA form, the CDR3 reads TGTGCCATCCGTTTCGGTCTAGATGACAATGAGCAGTTCTTC.

The gene calls are TRBV6-1 and TRBJ1-2, with D unclear. The CDR3 contains 16 residues. In germline, CDR1 is MNHNS, CDR2 SASEGT. V shed 2 bases and J shed 7 bases, with 20 bases lying between them. CDR3 in DNA: TGTGCCAGCAGTGAACCAGGTTTAGGTGCCATTGGTGGCTACACCTTC. This encodes CASSEPGLGAIGGYTF.

The chain carries TRBV10-1 and TRBJ2-7; 7 bases are a match to TRBD1. Trimming took 3 bases from V and 4 from J; bases not matched to a gene: 3. Germline V gene lookup returns CDR1 WNHNN and CDR2 SYGVQD (reference sequence). There are 13 residues in the CDR3. CDR3 amino acids: CASSERTGYEQYF. The CDR3 DNA reads TGCGCCAGCAGTGAAAGGACAGGATACGAGCAGTACTTC.

The chain recombines TRBV6-5 with TRBJ1-2, with D hard to call. The ends were cut back, 5 bases at V and 4 bases at J, with 17 bases in the middle. Germline values: CDR1 MNHEY, CDR2 SVGAGI. The CDR3 is 15 residues long. DNA for the CDR3: TGTGCCAGCAGTCCTCGAGGAGGTCTCGCCTATGGCTACACCTTC. Translating it yields CASSPRGGLAYGYTF.

J is TRBJ1-1 and V is TRBV2; TRBD1 matches 7 bases. The CDR3 length is 15 residues. Losses at the gene ends were 7 bases for V and 4 bases for J; bases not matched to a gene: 12. Germline assignment: CDR1 SNHLY and CDR2 FYNNEI. The CDR3 loop is CASIMGDRASTEAFF. The CDR3 coding sequence is TGTGCCAGCATTATGGGTGACAGGGCGTCCACTGAAGCTTTCTTT.